Presented here are 7 T cell receptor beta chains from one specimen sequenced in a study of blood T cell repertoires in COVID-19. Assay: immunoSEQ multiplex PCR; the TCRdb copy retains only in-frame clones and omits some. The sample gives 250,000 to 350,000 clones, approximately 84% of which show up once; about 9.4% is in the top ten. Sample: PBMCs or T cells enriched from blood (not recorded which). Receptors originate from a woman younger than 30 who had recovered from COVID-19.

This rearrangement joins TRBV30 to TRBJ2-7, with D perhaps matching TRBD1 (5 bases). Germline-derived CDR1 and CDR2 are GTSNPN and SVGIG (reference sequence). Trimming took off 1 base at V and 6 bases at J, with 10 bases between the two ends. There are 12 residues in the CDR3. CDR3 protein: CAWSAGQGEQYF. The CDR3 region has the DNA TGTGCCTGGAGTGCAGGGCAGGGCGAGCAGTACTTC.

In its sample, this clone was seen a few times. The J gene is TRBJ2-2, the V gene TRBV4-1; 9 nucleotides align to TRBD2. Germline V gene lookup returns CDR1 MGHRA and CDR2 YSYEKL. The CDR3 has 17 amino acids. Trimming took 1 base from V and 4 from J; bases not matched to a gene: 7. The chain's CDR3 is CASSQGISGSSTGELFF. The DNA for the CDR3 is TGCGCCAGCAGCCAAGGAATTAGCGGGAGTTCCACCGGGGAGCTGTTTTTT.

This clone showed up just a few times. The genes are TRBV10-1 and TRBJ2-5; 8 bases line up with TRBD2. CDR1 and CDR2 from the germline V gene are WNHNN and SYGVQD (reference sequence). Trimming removed 3 bases from V and 2 bases from J; junction bases left unmatched: 11. The CDR3 runs 17 residues. Written as DNA, the CDR3 is TGCGCCAGCAGTGATCATGATGCCGCGGGAGGACAAGAGACCCAGTACTTC. Residues: CASSDHDAAGGQETQYF.

The V and J genes are TRBV5-1 and TRBJ2-2; D gene unclear. The CDR3 has 17 amino acids. V dropped 5 bases and J dropped 5 bases, with 22 bases sitting between them. Germline V gives CDR1 SGHRS, CDR2 YFSETQ. The CDR3 loop is CASRPILTGSRTGELFF. CDR3 DNA sequence: TGCGCCAGCAGACCGATCCTCACCGGGTCAAGGACCGGGGAGCTGTTTTTT.

In its sample, this clone was seen a few times. The V and J genes are TRBV3-1 (or the pseudogene TRBV3-2) and TRBJ2-1; D gene unclear. The germline gives CDR1 LGHDT, CDR2 YNNKEL (reference sequence). The CDR3 extends over 15 amino acids. V was pared by 6 bases and J by 3 bases, with 15 bases between. CDR3: CASSLLVKNYNEQFF. The CDR3 DNA reads TGTGCCAGCAGTCTCCTAGTGAAGAACTACAATGAGCAGTTCTTC.

The V gene is TRBV7-3, the J gene TRBJ2-6; TRBD1 agrees at 7 bases. The CDR3 length is 15 residues. CDR1 is SGHTA and CDR2 is FQGTGA in the germline V gene. V trimming: 6 bases; J trimming: 2 bases; junction bases outside the gene matches: 4. CDR3 loop: CASSTRGPGANVLTF. DNA for the CDR3: TGTGCCAGCAGTACAAGGGGGCCTGGGGCCAACGTCCTGACTTTC.

The genes are TRBV6-5 and TRBJ1-1; 8 bases match TRBD1. Unmatched junction bases numbered 6, after V lost 5 bases and J lost 7 bases. Germline CDR1 is MNHEY and CDR2 is SVGAGI. This CDR3 contains 13 residues. The CDR3 sequence is CASSPGGRGEAFF. DNA of the CDR3: TGTGCCAGCAGTCCAGGGGGCAGGGGTGAAGCTTTCTTT.